These T cell receptor beta chains were read from a single sample in a study of shared clonotypes between healthy human individuals. Assay used: immunoSEQ multiplex PCR; TCRdb lists only in-frame clones, some missing. The sample records a few hundred thousand clones, about 74% being singletons. The specimen was PBMCs. These receptors came from a woman aged 40 to 50 in good health. Some clones in this sample may be carry-over from other donors' samples. Each CDR3 is given with its conserved first and last residue. D genes are given only for firm matches. The size of a clone is reported for some rows only, either as once, few or many, or as a class for expanded clones.

V	J	D	size	DNA	CDR3
TRBV29-1	TRBJ2-7	TRBD2	NA	TGCAGCGCACTAGCGGGAGCTTACGAGCAGTACTTC	CSALAGAYEQYF
TRBV30	TRBJ1-5	NA	NA	TGTGCCTGGAGCGGCACGATGGCTAATCAGCCCCAGCATTTT	CAWSGTMANQPQHF
TRBV30	TRBJ2-6	NA	NA	TGTGCCTGGTTGGGGGTTAGACCTTCTGGGGCCAACGTCCTGACTTTC	CAWLGVRPSGANVLTF
TRBV4-2	TRBJ1-1	NA	NA	TGTGCCAGCAGCACTTCTACTCGGGCAGGGGATACTGAAGCTTTCTTT	CASSTSTRAGDTEAFF
TRBV30	TRBJ2-1	NA	once	TGTGCCTGGAGTAGGGAGGCCTCCTACAATGAGCAGTTCTTC	CAWSREASYNEQFF
TRBV18	TRBJ2-7	TRBD1	NA	TGTGCCAGCTCACCGACCCGGGACAGCTACGAGCAGTACTTC	CASSPTRDSYEQYF
TRBV10-3	TRBJ2-5	TRBD1	many	TGTGCCATCAGGGACAGGGGACAAGAGACCCAGTACTTC	CAIRDRGQETQYF
TRBV27	TRBJ2-7	TRBD2	NA	TGTGCCAGCAGTACGGGAGGGCCAACCTACGAGCAGTACTTC	CASSTGGPTYEQYF
TRBV30	TRBJ1-3	NA	once	TGTGCCTGGAGTGTTCCGAGACAGCAGTTCTCTGGAAACACCATATATTTT	CAWSVPRQQFSGNTIYF
TRBV10-3	TRBJ1-5	NA	NA	TGTGCCATCAGTAGGGGGGGCAATCAGCCCCAGCATTTT	CAISRGGNQPQHF
TRBV15	TRBJ1-5	NA	NA	TGTGCCACCAGCAGAGATCGAGTGGACTATGGCAATCAGCCCCAGCATTTT	CATSRDRVDYGNQPQHF
TRBV5-8	TRBJ1-5	NA	NA	TGTGCCAGCCGCGGGGGTAGCAATCAGCCCCAGCATTTT	CASRGGSNQPQHF
TRBV18	TRBJ2-7	NA	NA	TGTGCCAGCTCTCCAATTGCAGGGGACGAGCAGTACTTC	CASSPIAGDEQYF
TRBV15	TRBJ2-3	NA	NA	TGTGCCACCAGCAGAGGATTCGTTGGCCTCGATACGCAGTATTTT	CATSRGFVGLDTQYF
TRBV7-3	TRBJ2-7	NA	NA	TGTGCCAGCAGCTTAAGGGGGGGCCAGGATTACGAGCAGTACTTC	CASSLRGGQDYEQYF
TRBV23-1	TRBJ1-4	NA	NA	TGCGCCAGCAGTCAACCCTCCTACGAAAAACTGTTTTTT	CASSQPSYEKLFF
TRBV9	TRBJ2-2	NA	NA	TGTGCCAGCACCCAGGATCTTGCCACCGGGGAGCTGTTTTTT	CASTQDLATGELFF
TRBV23-1	TRBJ1-3	NA	NA	TGCGCCCCCTTCAGCCCGACCTCTGGAAACACCATATATTTT	CAPFSPTSGNTIYF
TRBV28	TRBJ1-1	NA	many	TGTGCCAGCAGTTTATTGGGAACAGGTAGGATGAACACTGAAGCTTTCTTT	CASSLLGTGRMNTEAFF
TRBV29-1	TRBJ1-2	NA	NA	TGCAGCGTTGCGAGGACCGGAGGCTATGGCTACACCTTC	CSVARTGGYGYTF
TRBV7-2	TRBJ1-5	TRBD1	NA	TGTGCCAGCAGCTTACGGACAGGGCCGAGTCAGCCCCAGCATTTT	CASSLRTGPSQPQHF
TRBV19	TRBJ2-1	TRBD1	NA	TGTGCCAGTAGTATCCTCGGGGACAGGGTCTACAATGAGCAGTTCTTC	CASSILGDRVYNEQFF
TRBV2	TRBJ2-7	TRBD2	NA	TGTGCCAGCAGGGTAGCGGGAGTCTACGAGCAGTACTTC	CASRVAGVYEQYF
TRBV7-3	TRBJ2-5	TRBD2	NA	TGTGCCAGCAGTGAGTGGCTAGCGGGCCCAGAGACCCAGTACTTC	CASSEWLAGPETQYF
TRBV6-1	TRBJ1-2	TRBD1	NA	TGTGCCAGCAGTGACCGGGACAGGGGGCTCGTTTGGGGCTACACCTTC	CASSDRDRGLVWGYTF
TRBV28	TRBJ2-1	TRBD2	NA	TGTGCCAGCAGGGGGGGGAGATCCCCAGTAAACAATGAGCAGTTCTTC	CASRGGRSPVNNEQFF
TRBV29-1	TRBJ1-1	NA	NA	TGCAGCGTTGGTGCGGGGGGCGACACTGAAGCTTTCTTT	CSVGAGGDTEAFF
TRBV11-2	TRBJ1-1	NA	NA	TGTGCCAGCAGCTTAGGGTTGTGGAAGAACACTGAAGCTTTCTTT	CASSLGLWKNTEAFF
TRBV5-6	TRBJ2-7	TRBD1	NA	TGTGCCAGCAGACGGACAGGGAAAACCTACGAGCAGTACTTC	CASRRTGKTYEQYF
TRBV11-2	TRBJ2-5	NA	NA	TGTGCCAGCAGCTTAGGGTCAGTGGAGACCCAGTACTTC	CASSLGSVETQYF
TRBV7-9	TRBJ1-1	NA	NA	TGTGCCAGCAGCCAAATGGGCGGCCCGACTGAAGCTTTCTTT	CASSQMGGPTEAFF
TRBV7-2	TRBJ2-3	NA	NA	TGTGCCAGCAGCTTAGAGGGGTTTTACGGAACCGAGCAGTATTTT	CASSLEGFYGTEQYF
TRBV29-1	TRBJ1-4	TRBD1	NA	TGCAGCGCCCCCCGGGACAGTAATGAAAAACTGTTTTTT	CSAPRDSNEKLFF
TRBV30	TRBJ2-5	NA	NA	TGTGCCTGGGCCTTAAATGAAGAGCAGTACTTC	CAWALNEEQYF
TRBV2	TRBJ2-1	TRBD2	NA	TGTGCCAGCAGCCCTAGCGGGAGGGCCGGCAATGAGCAGTTCTTC	CASSPSGRAGNEQFF
TRBV6-4	TRBJ1-5	TRBD1	NA	TGTGCCAGCAGCTCCTCAGGGGGCGAACAGCCCCAGCATTTT	CASSSSGGEQPQHF
TRBV11-2	TRBJ2-5	NA	NA	TGTGCCAGCAGCTCCCCCGACAGGGGCGGGGGAGAGACCCAGTACTTC	CASSSPDRGGGETQYF
TRBV5-1	TRBJ1-1	TRBD1	NA	TGCGCCAGCAGCTTGGAAGGGACAGGGGGAACTGAAGCTTTCTTT	CASSLEGTGGTEAFF
TRBV11-2	TRBJ2-7	NA	NA	TGTGCCAGCAGACGACTAGATGGCTACGAGCAGTACTTC	CASRRLDGYEQYF
TRBV9	TRBJ2-1	NA	NA	TGTGCCAGCAGCGTAGGGGGGCTGGGGAATGAGCAGTTCTTC	CASSVGGLGNEQFF
TRBV7-3	TRBJ2-2	NA	NA	TGTGCCAGCAGCTTAAGTGCCGGGGAGCTGTTTTTT	CASSLSAGELFF
TRBV28	TRBJ1-5	NA	NA	TGTGCCAGCAGCCCACCACATCAGCCCCAGCATTTT	CASSPPHQPQHF
TRBV6-1	TRBJ2-5	NA	NA	TGTGCCAGCAGTGAAGTGTCGAGCGGCCAAGAGACCCAGTACTTC	CASSEVSSGQETQYF
TRBV5-6	TRBJ2-7	NA	many	TGTGCCAGCAGCTTGTTAAGTGCCCCGGCCTTCGAGCAGTACTTC	CASSLLSAPAFEQYF
TRBV2	TRBJ1-6	TRBD1	NA	TGTGCCAGCAGTTCAGGGGGCGATAGGAATTCACCCCTCCACTTT	CASSSGGDRNSPLHF
TRBV10-3	TRBJ1-5	NA	few	TGTGCCATCAGTGAGTCGGTAGGAAGGGGGAACAATCAGCCCCAGCATTTT	CAISESVGRGNNQPQHF
TRBV7-9	TRBJ2-1	NA	NA	TGTGCCAGCAGCTTAGATCAGTACAATGAGCAGTTCTTC	CASSLDQYNEQFF
TRBV28	TRBJ2-7	NA	NA	TGTGCCAGCAGTTTACCCCCCGGGACAAGCTCCTACGAGCAGTACTTC	CASSLPPGTSSYEQYF
TRBV5-1	TRBJ2-1	TRBD2	NA	TGCGCCAGCAGCTTGGAGACTAGCGTAGGCTACAATGAGCAGTTCTTC	CASSLETSVGYNEQFF
TRBV7-8	TRBJ2-2	NA	NA	TGTGCCAGCAGCTTGATCGGGACGAACACCGGGGAGCTGTTTTTT	CASSLIGTNTGELFF
TRBV7-2	TRBJ2-5	TRBD2	NA	TGTGCCAGCAGCCCCCTGGTCCTAGCGGGAGGTTCCCAGTACTTC	CASSPLVLAGGSQYF
TRBV28	TRBJ2-1	NA	NA	TGTGCCAGCAGCCCATCCGAGCTAGAGCAGTTCTTC	CASSPSELEQFF
TRBV27	TRBJ2-7	NA	NA	TGTGCCAGCAGGCGGGGATACGAGCAGTACTTC	CASRRGYEQYF
TRBV29-1	TRBJ1-2	NA	NA	TGCAGCGTTGCACGGATCGTGGGCAGAGAGAACTATGGCTACACCTTC	CSVARIVGRENYGYTF
TRBV27	TRBJ2-3	NA	NA	TGTGCCAGCAGTTTATGGACAGATACGCAGTATTTT	CASSLWTDTQYF
TRBV7-9	TRBJ1-2	TRBD1	NA	TGTGCCAGCAGCTTAGGGGCCGGGACAGGCTATGGCTACACCTTC	CASSLGAGTGYGYTF
TRBV28	TRBJ2-3	NA	NA	TGTGCCAGCAGTTCTCGGACGACAGATACGCAGTATTTT	CASSSRTTDTQYF
TRBV6-1	TRBJ2-7	NA	few	TGTGCCAGCAGTGATGGTACCTACGAGCAGTACTTC	CASSDGTYEQYF
TRBV28	TRBJ2-1	NA	NA	TGTGCCAGCACTCTCCGACAGTTTTCGCGCCATGAGCAGTTCTTC	CASTLRQFSRHEQFF
TRBV6-4	TRBJ2-3	TRBD2	many	TGTGCCAGCAGGAGGACTAGCGGAGGACCAGATACGCAGTATTTT	CASRRTSGGPDTQYF